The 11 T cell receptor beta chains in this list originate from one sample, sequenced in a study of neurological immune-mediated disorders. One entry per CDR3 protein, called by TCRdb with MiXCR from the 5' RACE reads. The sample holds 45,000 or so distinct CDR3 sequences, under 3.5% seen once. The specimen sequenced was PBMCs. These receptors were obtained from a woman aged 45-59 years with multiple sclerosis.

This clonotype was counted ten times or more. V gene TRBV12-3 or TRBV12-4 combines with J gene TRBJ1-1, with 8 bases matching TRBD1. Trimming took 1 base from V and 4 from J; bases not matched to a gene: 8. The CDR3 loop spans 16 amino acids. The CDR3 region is CASSLGQGARSTEAFF. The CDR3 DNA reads TGTGCCAGCAGTTTAGGGCAGGGGGCGCGGAGCACTGAAGCTTTCTTT.

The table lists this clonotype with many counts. This chain's CDR3 is CSAIRDPLQETQYF. The CDR3 bases are TGCAGTGCTATCCGGGACCCTTTACAAGAGACCCAGTACTTC. This chain joins TRBV20-1 and TRBJ2-5; the D gene could be TRBD1 or TRBD2 (5 bases each). The length of the CDR3 is 14 residues. V was clipped by 4 bases and J by 2 bases, with 14 bases between them. Germline V gene sequence: CDR1 DFQATT, CDR2 SNEGSKA (reference sequence).

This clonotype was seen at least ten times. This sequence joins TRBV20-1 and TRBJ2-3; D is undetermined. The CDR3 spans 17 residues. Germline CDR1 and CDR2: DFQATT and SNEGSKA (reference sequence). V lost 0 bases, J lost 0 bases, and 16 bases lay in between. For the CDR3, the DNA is TGCAGTGCTAGAGATAGGTGGCGCAGAACTAGCACAGATACGCAGTATTTT. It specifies CSARDRWRRTSTDTQYF.

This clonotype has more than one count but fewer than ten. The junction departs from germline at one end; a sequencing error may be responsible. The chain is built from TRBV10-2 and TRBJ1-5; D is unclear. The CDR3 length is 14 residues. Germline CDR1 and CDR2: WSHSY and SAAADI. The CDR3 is CASSESGINKTQNF. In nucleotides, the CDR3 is TGCGCCAGCAGTGAGTCAGGGATTAATAAGACCCAGAATTTT.

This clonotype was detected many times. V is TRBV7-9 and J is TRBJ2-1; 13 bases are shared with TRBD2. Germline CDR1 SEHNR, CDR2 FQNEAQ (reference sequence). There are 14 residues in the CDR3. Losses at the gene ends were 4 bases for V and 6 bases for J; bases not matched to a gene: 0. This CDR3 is CASSWTSGSNEQFF. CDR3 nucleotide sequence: TGTGCCAGCAGCTGGACTAGCGGGAGCAATGAGCAGTTCTTC.

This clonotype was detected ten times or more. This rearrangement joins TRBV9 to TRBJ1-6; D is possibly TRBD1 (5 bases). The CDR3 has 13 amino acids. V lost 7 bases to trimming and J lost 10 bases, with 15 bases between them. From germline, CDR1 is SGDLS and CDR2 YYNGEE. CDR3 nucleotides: TGTGCCAGCTCCCAATGGGGGTACTCACCCCTCCACTTT. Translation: CASSQWGYSPLHF.

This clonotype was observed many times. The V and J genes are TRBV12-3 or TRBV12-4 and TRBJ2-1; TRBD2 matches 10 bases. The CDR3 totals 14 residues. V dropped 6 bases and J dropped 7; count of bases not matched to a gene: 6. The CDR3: CASRGLASVNEQFF. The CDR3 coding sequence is TGTGCCAGCAGGGGACTAGCGTCGGTAAATGAGCAGTTCTTC.

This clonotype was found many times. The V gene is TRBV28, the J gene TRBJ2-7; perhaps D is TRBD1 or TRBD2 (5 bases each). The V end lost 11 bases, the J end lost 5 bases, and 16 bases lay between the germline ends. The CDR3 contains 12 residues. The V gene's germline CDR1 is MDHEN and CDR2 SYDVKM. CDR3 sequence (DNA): TGTGCCGGAGGTTCCGGGGCCCACGAGCAGTACTTC. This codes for CAGGSGAHEQYF.

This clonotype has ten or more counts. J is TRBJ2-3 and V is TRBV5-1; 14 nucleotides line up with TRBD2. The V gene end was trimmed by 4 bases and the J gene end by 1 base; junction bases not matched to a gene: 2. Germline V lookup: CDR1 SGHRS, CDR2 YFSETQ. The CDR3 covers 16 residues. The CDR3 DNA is TGCGCCAGCAGCGGGGGACTAGCGGGAGGCACAGATACGCAGTATTTT. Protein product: CASSGGLAGGTDTQYF.

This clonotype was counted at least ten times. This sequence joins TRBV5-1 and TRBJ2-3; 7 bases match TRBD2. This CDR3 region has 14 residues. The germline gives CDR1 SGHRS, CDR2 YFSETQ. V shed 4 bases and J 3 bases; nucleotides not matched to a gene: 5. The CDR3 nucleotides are TGCGCCAGCAGCCCCGGACTAGATACAGATACGCAGTATTTT. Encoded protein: CASSPGLDTDTQYF. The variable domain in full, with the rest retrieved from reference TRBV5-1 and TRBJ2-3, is KAGVTQTPRYLIKTRGQQVTLSCSPISGHRSVSWYQQTPGQGLQFLFEYFSETQRNKGNFPGRFSGRQFSNSRSEMNVSTLELGDSALYLCASSPGLDTDTQYFGPGTRLTVL.

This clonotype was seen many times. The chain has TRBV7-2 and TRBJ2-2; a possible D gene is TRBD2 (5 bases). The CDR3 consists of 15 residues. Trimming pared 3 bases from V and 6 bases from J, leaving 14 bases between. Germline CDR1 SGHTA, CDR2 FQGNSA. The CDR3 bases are TGTGCCAGCAGCTTGAGGTCTAGCTGGGCCGGGGAGCTGTTTTTT. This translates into CASSLRSSWAGELFF. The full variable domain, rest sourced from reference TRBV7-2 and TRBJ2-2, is GAGVSQSPSNKVTEKGKDVELRCDPISGHTALYWYRQSLGQGLEFLIYFQGNSAPDKSGLPSDRFSAERTGGSVSTLTIQRTQQEDSAVYLCASSLRSSWAGELFFGEGSRLTVL.